One sample yielded the 3 T cell receptor beta chains listed below, sequenced in a study of blood T cell repertoires in COVID-19 (dated by TCRdb to 2018 to 2020). Library prep was done by the immunoSEQ multiplex PCR assay. TCRdb retrieved this table from immuneACCESS and kept in-frame rearrangements only. Not all clones are present; in checked studies, unresolved V genes account for under half, and no reason is known for the remainder. For this sample there are about 360,000 clones; 70% to 85% appear just once. The ten largest clones take up around 1.1% of the sample. Specimen: peripheral blood. All receptors derive from a human donor with acute or convalescent COVID-19. The donor label of this sample is uncertain.

The rearrangement links TRBV28 to TRBJ1-5, with a possible D match to TRBD1 (6 bases). The germline gives CDR1 MDHEN, CDR2 SYDVKM. Trimming cost V 8 bases and J 4 bases, with 12 bases left between them. The CDR3 contains 13 residues. CDR3 amino acids: CASGGQRNQPQHF. The CDR3 bases are TGTGCCAGCGGAGGACAGCGGAATCAGCCCCAGCATTTT.

The V gene is TRBV5-1, the J gene TRBJ2-3, with 8 nucleotides matching TRBD2. Per germline, CDR1 SGHRS and CDR2 YFSETQ. Unmatched junction bases numbered 5, after V lost 2 bases and J lost 0 bases. The CDR3 loop spans 16 amino acids. The CDR3 bases are TGCGCCAGCAGCTTAATTAGCGGGGCTAGCACAGATACGCAGTATTTT. Residues: CASSLISGASTDTQYF.

This rearrangement joins TRBV6-5 to TRBJ2-7; D remains ambiguous. Per the germline V gene, CDR1 is MNHEY and CDR2 is SVGAGI. Trimming took 2 bases from V and 3 from J, leaving 5 bases between them. CDR3 length: 12 amino acids. CDR3 sequence: CASSYNNYEQYF. The DNA of the CDR3 is TGTGCCAGCAGTTACAACAACTACGAGCAGTACTTC.